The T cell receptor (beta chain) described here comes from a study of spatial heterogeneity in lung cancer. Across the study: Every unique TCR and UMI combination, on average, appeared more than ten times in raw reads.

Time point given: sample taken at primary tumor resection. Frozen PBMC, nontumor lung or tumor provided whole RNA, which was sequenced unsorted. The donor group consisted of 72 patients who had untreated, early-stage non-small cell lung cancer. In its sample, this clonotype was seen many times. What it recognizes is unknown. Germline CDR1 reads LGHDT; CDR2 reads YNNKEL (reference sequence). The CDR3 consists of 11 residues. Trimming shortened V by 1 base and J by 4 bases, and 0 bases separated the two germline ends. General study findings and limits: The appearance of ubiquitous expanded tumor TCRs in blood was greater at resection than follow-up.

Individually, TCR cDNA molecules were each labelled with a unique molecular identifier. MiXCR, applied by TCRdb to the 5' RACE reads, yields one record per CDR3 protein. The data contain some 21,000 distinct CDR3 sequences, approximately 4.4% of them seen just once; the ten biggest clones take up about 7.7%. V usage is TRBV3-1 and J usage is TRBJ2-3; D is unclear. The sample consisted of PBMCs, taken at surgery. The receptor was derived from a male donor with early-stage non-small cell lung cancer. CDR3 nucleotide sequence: TGTGCCAGCAGCCAAGCAGATACGCAGTATTTT. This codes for CASSQADTQYF.